This TCR beta chain was identified during a study of T-cell reconstitution after alpha-beta-depleted transplantation in children. Using unique molecular identifiers, the investigators prepared the TCRbeta library. Via MiXCR, TCRdb re-called the PCR reads, giving one row per CDR3 protein. Of roughly 500,000 distinct CDR3 sequences in the sample, about 18% were seen once. To note about this clonotype: At one boundary the junction diverges from the germline segment, which might be a read error.

Germline CDR1 is LNHDA and CDR2 is SQIVND (reference sequence). The CDR3 runs 14 residues. The chain combines TRBV19 with TRBJ1-1; TRBD1 matches at 9 bases. Source: PBMCs from the stem cell graft donor, taken from the stem cell graft. The origin of this receptor is a human donor who donated a stem cell graft to a child with acute lymphoblastic leukemia. The CDR3 sequence is CASSIFLTGGEWLF. Written as DNA, the CDR3 is TGTGCCAGTAGTATCTTCTTGACAGGGGGGGAGTGGCTCTTT.